This is a list of T cell receptor beta chains from one sample in a study of blood T cells in healthy people across ages. TCRdb re-called the 5' RACE reads through MiXCR, storing one row per CDR3 protein. The sample contains approximately 810,000 distinct CDR3 sequences, around 36% of which appear only once. Specimen: blood. These receptors all come from a man between 18 and 35 years old in good health. Each CDR3 is given with its conserved first and last residue. D genes are given only for firm matches. Clone size, where shown, is once, few, many, or a class for clones that have expanded.

J gene,clone size,V gene,D gene,CDR3 protein,CDR3 DNA
TRBJ2-3,many,TRBV4-1,-,CASSPAIQGATDTQYF,TGCGCCAGCAGCCCCGCCATCCAGGGCGCGACAGATACGCAGTATTTT
TRBJ2-7,once,TRBV4-2,TRBD2,CASSQGGGSSYEQYF,TGTGCCAGCAGCCAAGGGGGCGGGAGCTCCTACGAGCAGTACTTC
TRBJ1-2,few,TRBV12-5,TRBD1,CASGSHPGTGVISIPGYTF,TGTGCTAGTGGTTCGCACCCCGGGACAGGCGTAATCTCCATACCAGGCTACACCTTC
TRBJ1-1,few,TRBV20-1,-,CSARINTEAFF,TGCAGTGCTCGAATAAACACTGAAGCTTTCTTT
TRBJ2-7,-,TRBV4-3,TRBD1,CASSQDLGRGHDEQYF,TGCGCCAGCAGCCAAGATCTAGGCAGGGGGCATGACGAGCAGTACTTC
TRBJ1-2,few,TRBV5-1,-,CASSLEGMGASGYTF,TGCGCCAGCAGCTTGGAGGGCATGGGGGCTTCCGGCTACACCTTC
TRBJ2-3,-,TRBV7-2,TRBD2,CASSSVERGGTDTQYF,TGTGCCAGCAGCTCAGTGGAGCGGGGGGGCACAGATACGCAGTATTTT
TRBJ2-7,many,TRBV25-1,-,CASSEGGSYEQYF,TGTGCCAGCAGTGAAGGCGGTTCCTACGAGCAGTACTTC
TRBJ2-5,-,TRBV20-1,TRBD2,CSANPPAGDLQETQYF,TGCAGTGCGAATCCGCCAGCGGGGGACCTCCAAGAGACCCAGTACTTC
TRBJ2-1,-,TRBV12-3/TRBV12-4,TRBD2,CASLFSGGRLPFFNEQFF,TGTGCCAGCCTCTTTAGCGGGGGGCGCCTCCCTTTCTTCAATGAGCAGTTCTTC
TRBJ1-6,once,TRBV10-3,-,CAIREDRNNSPLHF,TGTGCCATCAGGGAAGACCGTAATAATTCACCCCTCCACTTT
TRBJ1-2,-,TRBV29-1,-,CSVWAESGYGYTF,TGCAGCGTTTGGGCTGAATCCGGCTATGGCTACACCTTC
TRBJ2-6,-,TRBV12-3/TRBV12-4,-,CASSPSRAGANVLTF,TGTGCCAGCAGCCCTTCCCGGGCTGGGGCCAACGTCCTGACTTTC
TRBJ2-5,-,TRBV12-3/TRBV12-4,-,CASTTQGGGRETQYF,TGTGCCAGCACAACCCAAGGGGGTGGACGGGAGACCCAGTACTTC
TRBJ1-5,few,TRBV12-3/TRBV12-4,-,CASRPMGPNNQPQHF,TGTGCCAGCAGACCTATGGGACCGAACAATCAGCCCCAGCATTTT
TRBJ2-5,-,TRBV2,TRBD2,CASREAGRGTAQYF,TGTGCCAGCAGGGAAGCGGGGCGGGGGACGGCCCAGTACTTC
TRBJ2-5,many,TRBV20-1,TRBD1,CSARVNTGGMETQYF,TGCAGTGCTAGAGTTAACACAGGGGGTATGGAGACCCAGTACTTC
TRBJ2-7,-,TRBV4-3,-,CASSPWTGTYEQYF,TGCGCCAGCAGCCCGTGGACTGGAACCTACGAGCAGTACTTC
TRBJ2-1,few,TRBV20-1,TRBD2,CSASSGTSVYNEQFF,TGCAGTGCTAGTTCCGGGACTAGCGTCTACAATGAGCAGTTCTTC
TRBJ2-7,-,TRBV12-3/TRBV12-4,TRBD2,CASKVAGASYEQYF,TGTGCCAGCAAAGTAGCGGGGGCCTCCTACGAGCAGTACTTC
TRBJ1-5,-,TRBV7-2,TRBD1,CASSSDRGHQPQHF,TGTGCCAGCAGCTCAGACAGGGGGCACCAGCCCCAGCATTTT
TRBJ2-1,-,TRBV12-3/TRBV12-4,-,CASSLDSNKQFF,TGTGCCAGCAGTCTTGACAGTAATAAGCAGTTCTTC
TRBJ1-1,-,TRBV2,-,CASSEAGNTEAFF,TGTGCCAGCAGTGAAGCGGGGAACACTGAAGCTTTCTTT
TRBJ1-5,few,TRBV4-1,-,CASSHLGRSSNQPQHF,TGCGCCAGCAGCCATTTAGGCCGCTCTAGCAATCAGCCCCAGCATTTT
TRBJ2-1,-,TRBV10-3,TRBD2,CAISVAGTSGGGEQFF,TGTGCCATCAGTGTTGCCGGGACTAGCGGGGGTGGGGAGCAGTTCTTC
TRBJ1-2,-,TRBV5-5,-,CASSLLTSLNYGYTF,TGTGCCAGCAGCTTACTGACAAGTCTTAACTATGGCTACACCTTC
TRBJ2-5,many,TRBV24-1,-,CATSDLQQDEQYF,TGTGCCACCAGTGATTTGCAGCAGGATGAGCAGTACTTC
TRBJ2-1,-,TRBV29-1,TRBD1,CSVETPTGWAEQFF,TGCAGCGTTGAAACCCCGACAGGGTGGGCTGAGCAGTTCTTC
TRBJ2-3,-,TRBV5-1,-,CASRTEGSADTQYF,TGCGCCAGCAGAACGGAGGGTAGCGCAGATACGCAGTATTTT
TRBJ2-4,many,TRBV12-3/TRBV12-4,-,CASSQDYREGSISKNIQYF,TGTGCCAGCAGTCAGGACTACAGGGAGGGGAGCATTTCCAAAAACATTCAGTACTTC
TRBJ1-2,-,TRBV9,-,CASSAGAGYTF,TGTGCCAGCAGCGCGGGGGCGGGCTACACCTTC
TRBJ2-5,-,TRBV12-3/TRBV12-4,-,CASSVVGGLETQYF,TGTGCCAGTTCCGTAGTCGGGGGGCTGGAGACCCAGTACTTC
TRBJ2-1,few,TRBV27,TRBD2,CASSSPGTNYNEQFF,TGTGCCAGCAGTTCCCCCGGGACTAACTACAATGAGCAGTTCTTC
TRBJ1-1,many,TRBV4-2,TRBD1,CASSQDVGQGRAFF,TGTGCCAGCAGCCAAGATGTGGGACAGGGTCGAGCTTTCTTT
TRBJ2-7,few,TRBV30,-,CAGSVPPVQYF,TGTGCCGGGAGTGTCCCCCCGGTACAGTACTTC
TRBJ1-5,few,TRBV20-1,TRBD1,CSARGTVNQPQHF,TGCAGTGCTCGTGGGACAGTCAATCAGCCCCAGCATTTT
TRBJ1-6,-,TRBV4-2,-,CASSPLSDNSPLHF,TGTGCCAGCAGCCCCCTCTCGGATAATTCACCCCTCCACTTT